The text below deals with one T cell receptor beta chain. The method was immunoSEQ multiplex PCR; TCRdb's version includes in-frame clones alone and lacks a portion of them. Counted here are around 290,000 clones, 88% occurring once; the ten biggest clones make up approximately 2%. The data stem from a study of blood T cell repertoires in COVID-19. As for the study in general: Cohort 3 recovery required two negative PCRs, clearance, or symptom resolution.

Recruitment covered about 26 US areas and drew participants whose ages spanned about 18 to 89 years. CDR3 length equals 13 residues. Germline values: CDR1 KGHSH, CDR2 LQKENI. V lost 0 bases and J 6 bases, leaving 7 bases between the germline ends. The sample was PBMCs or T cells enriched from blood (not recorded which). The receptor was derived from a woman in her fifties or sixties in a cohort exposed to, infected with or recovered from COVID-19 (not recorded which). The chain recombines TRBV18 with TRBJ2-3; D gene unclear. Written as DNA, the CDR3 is TGTGCCAGCTCACCACCCTCTCTTGATACGCAGTATTTT. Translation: CASSPPSLDTQYF. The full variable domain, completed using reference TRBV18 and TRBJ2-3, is NAGVMQNPRHLVRRRGQEARLRCSPMKGHSHVYWYRQLPEEGLKFMVYLQKENIIDESGMPKERFSAEFPKEGPSILRIQQVVRGDSAAYFCASSPPSLDTQYFGPGTRLTVL.